What follows is one T cell receptor beta chain and its context. The data originate from a study of follicular helper T cells after annual influenza vaccination. Study-level information: Days 0, 7 and 28 post-vaccination were the blood draw times.

This CDR3 has 14 amino acids. CDR1 is MNHNS and CDR2 is SASEGT in the germline V gene. V shed 4 bases and J shed 9 bases, with 16 bases lying between them. The assay was immunoSEQ multiplex PCR, and TCRdb's table has in-frame clones only and misses some. The sample has about 7,800 clones, less than 90% seen once; the top ten hold 1.8%. Time point given: 2014-2015 season, 7 days after vaccination. Before and after seasonal inactivated influenza vaccination, adults gave blood for sorting CD4 subsets for sequencing. This sequence originates from an adult who received the influenza vaccine. The V and J genes are TRBV6-1 and TRBJ2-1; TRBD2 might be the D (5 bases). The specimen comprised CXCR5+ CD38- circulating T follicular helper cells from blood, sampled 7 days after influenza vaccination. Subset here: circulating Tfh, non-naive CD4+CXCR5+PD-1+ (ICOS+CD38+ or ICOS-CD38-). CDR3 residues: CASSGRTGGFEQFF. In DNA form, the CDR3 reads TGTGCCAGCAGTGGGAGGACGGGCGGGTTTGAGCAGTTCTTC.